This T cell receptor (beta chain) was retrieved from a study of blood T cell repertoires in COVID-19 (dated by TCRdb to about 2020). About the study as a whole: Collaborator samples came from the United States, Italy and Spain and covered acute and convalescent phases of COVID-19. Samples were obtained from the ongoing ImmuneRACE study (first 160 participants) and from 950 to 1,500 subjects provided by 6 global collaborators. The material from the prospective study consisted of cDNA or gDNA derived from T cells, B-cell-depleted T cells, or PBMCs. Where available, HLA class I and class II types were taken from metadata supplied by the sample provider and were not determined by assay-based typing. The sample metadata nearly always contained a de-identified subject ID, COVID-19 status, age in years and sex. Deeply sampled blood TCRbeta repertoires from subjects exposed to, actively infected with, or recovered from COVID-19 were included in the dataset. The repertoires were released in a freely available public database meant as a resource for research on the immune response to SARS-CoV-2.

The investigation overall reported the following: Clinical and demographic metadata were provided uncurated, with the amount varying by source and participant.

The immunoSEQ Assay, a bias-controlled multiplex PCR, was used to amplify TCRbeta CDR3 regions from genomic DNA. In the source study's methods: Within the assay, amplification of reference gene primers was used to estimate how many nucleated cells each sample contained. To quantify the absolute abundance of each unique TCRbeta CDR3 rearrangement, sequence reads were collapsed and filtered. For each sample, productive Simpson clonality was calculated as the square root of Simpson's diversity index over productive rearrangements. The source is immuneACCESS, and TCRdb retained only in-frame sequences with V and J called. Part of the clones is not carried over; for the studies checked, unresolved V genes explain less than half of this, and the remainder is unexplained. The V and J calls and the clone size are those of that table, but D and trimming were determined from the DNA. The table for this sample lists tens of thousands of clones; 80% to 90% of them were counted only once. The ten largest make up more than 0.95% of the sample.

V has 2 bases trimmed and J has 0 bases trimmed; junction bases matching no gene number 16. The germline V gene supplies CDR1 SGHTS and CDR2 YDEGEE. The CDR3 has 20 amino acids, counting the end cysteine and phenylalanine. Just the 60-base CDR3 DNA is kept, in frame starting at base 1. Collaborating institutions collected whole blood in K2EDTA tubes following their own protocols. Collaborator samples were shipped for TCRbeta analysis as frozen whole blood, isolated PBMCs, or DNA extracted from either sample type. As regards this clone: The clone's antigen remains unknown. Per-nucleotide qualities are absent, and no much larger clonotype sits a single base away.

This clonotype was obtained from a man aged 35-49 years with acute or convalescent COVID-19. The chain was built from TRBV5-8 and TRBJ1-1; 10 junctional bases match TRBD1. What was sequenced was peripheral blood. Here is the DNA: TGTGCCAGCAGCTTCGTTCGGGGGGACAGGGGTTTACTAATGAACACTGAAGCTTTCTTT. This sequence encodes CASSFVRGDRGLLMNTEAFF.